What follows are 26 T cell receptor beta chains derived from one specimen sequenced in a study of blood T cell repertoires in COVID-19. Generated by immunoSEQ multiplex PCR, the TCRdb table keeps only in-frame clones and is missing some. The repertoire includes 200,000 to 250,000 clones, 70% to 90% of them detected once, and roughly 12% sits in the top ten. What was sequenced was peripheral blood. All receptors derive from a woman between 18 and 29 years old who had recovered from COVID-19.

The chain's CDR3 is CAISDEASGSLYQETQYF. The CDR3 DNA follows: TGTGCCATCAGTGATGAGGCTAGCGGGAGCTTGTACCAAGAGACCCAGTACTTC. The V gene is TRBV10-3, the J gene TRBJ2-5; 10 bases match TRBD2. The J segment lost 0 bases and the V segment lost 3 bases, leaving 10 bases of the junction unmatched. Germline V gene lookup returns CDR1 ENHRY and CDR2 SYGVKD. The CDR3 is 18 amino acids.

The table lists this clone with a count of one. The V gene is TRBV15, the J gene TRBJ1-6, with a possible D match to TRBD1 (5 bases). CDR1 is LNHNV, CDR2 YYDKDF, per germline (reference sequence). The V and J ends lost 0 bases and 8 bases respectively, with 11 bases between them. This CDR3 has 15 residues. CDR3 amino acids: CATSRDWGPDSPLHF. The CDR3 nucleotides are TGTGCCACCAGCAGAGATTGGGGCCCTGATTCACCCCTCCACTTT.

A word on this clone: The same CDR3 can be traced to other DNA sequences in this sample. The chain uses TRBV7-3 and TRBJ1-5; the D gene is possibly TRBD1 (6 bases). The CDR3 covers 13 residues. CDR1 and CDR2 from the germline V gene are SGHTA and FQGTGA. V gave up 5 bases and J gave up 4 bases, with 9 bases separating them. CDR3 sequence: CASSPDRNQPQHF. The CDR3 region has the DNA TGTGCCAGCAGCCCAGACAGGAATCAGCCCCAGCATTTT.

The chain is built from TRBV18 and TRBJ1-3, with D perhaps TRBD1 (5 bases). The CDR3 covers 18 residues. The V and J ends lost 1 base and 0 bases respectively, with 16 bases between them. Germline V gives CDR1 KGHSH, CDR2 LQKENI. CDR3: CASSPRVGHSSSGNTIYF. The CDR3 DNA follows: TGTGCCAGCTCACCACGCGTGGGGCATTCGAGCTCTGGAAACACCATATATTTT. Looking up the rest from reference TRBV18 and TRBJ1-3 gives the full variable domain: NAGVMQNPRHLVRRRGQEARLRCSPMKGHSHVYWYRQLPEEGLKFMVYLQKENIIDESGMPKERFSAEFPKEGPSILRIQQVVRGDSAAYFCASSPRVGHSSSGNTIYFGEGSWLTVV.

The chain combines TRBV25-1 with TRBJ2-7; D is possibly TRBD1 (5 bases). Germline CDR1 MGHDK, CDR2 SYGVNS. The CDR3 is made up of 15 amino acids. V lost 2 bases to trimming and J lost 0 bases, with 11 bases between them. CDR3 nucleotide sequence: TGTGCCAGCAGTGAAGCAGCAGGGTCCTCCTACGAGCAGTACTTC. Translation: CASSEAAGSSYEQYF.

V and J are TRBV7-6 and TRBJ2-1; 9 bases line up with TRBD2. CDR3 length: 15 residues. V was clipped by 6 bases and J by 6 bases; unmatched bases: 9. Germline V lookup: CDR1 SGHVS, CDR2 FNYEAQ. In DNA, the CDR3 is TGTGCCAGCAGTTTCATAGCGGGAGATGGCAATGAGCAGTTCTTC. Amino acid sequence: CASSFIAGDGNEQFF.

The chain links TRBV24-1 to TRBJ2-5; D not certain. V lost 3 bases and J lost 5, with 6 bases in between. Germline values: CDR1 KGHDR, CDR2 SFDVKD. The CDR3 has 12 amino acids. CDR3 nucleotides: TGTGCCACCAGTGATCAGTGGGAGACCCAGTACTTC. Residues: CATSDQWETQYF.

This chain connects TRBV15 to TRBJ1-6, with TRBD1 as a possible D gene (5 bases). V was trimmed by 2 bases and J by 0 bases, leaving 14 bases between them. Germline V CDR1 and CDR2: LNHNV, YYDKDF (reference sequence). The CDR3 has 18 residues. CDR3 sequence: CATSRPRTSSSYNSPLHF. CDR3 nucleotides: TGTGCCACCAGCAGACCACGGACATCCAGCTCCTATAATTCACCCCTCCACTTT.

This clone was picked up one time. This rearrangement joins TRBV11-3 to TRBJ2-7, with TRBD1 matching over 7 bases. After removal of 3 bases from V and 3 bases from J, the junction contained 2 bases not matched to a gene. Germline V gene sequence: CDR1 SGHNT, CDR2 YENEEA. This CDR3 has 13 residues. CDR3 residues: CASSFGTVYEQYF. The CDR3 nucleotides are TGTGCCAGCAGCTTCGGGACAGTCTACGAGCAGTACTTC. Full variable domain (remainder filled in from reference TRBV11-3 and TRBJ2-7): EAGVVQSPRYKIIEKKQPVAFWCNPISGHNTLYWYLQNLGQGPELLIRYENEEAVDDSQLPKDRFSAERLKGVDSTLKIQPAELGDSAVYLCASSFGTVYEQYFGPGTRLTVT.

The gene calls are TRBV2 and TRBJ2-7, with 9 bases matching TRBD1. Germline assignment: CDR1 SNHLY and CDR2 FYNNEI. The ends lost 8 bases at V and 9 bases at J; junction bases unmatched: 14. The CDR3 covers 14 residues. The CDR3, as DNA: TGTGCCAGCGACCCGGGACAGGGCGAACACGGGCAGTACTTC. Translating gives CASDPGQGEHGQYF.

The chain links TRBV18 to TRBJ1-5, with D unresolved. Germline CDR1 and CDR2: KGHSH and LQKENI. V lost 4 bases to trimming and J lost 0 bases, with 10 bases between them. The CDR3 consists of 15 residues. The DNA of the CDR3 is TGTGCCAGCTCACGGCAGGCTTATAGCAATCAGCCCCAGCATTTT. It specifies CASSRQAYSNQPQHF.

The chain uses TRBV11-2 and TRBJ1-2; 8 bases are a match to TRBD1. This CDR3 comprises 15 residues. V dropped 4 bases and J dropped 2; count of bases not matched to a gene: 6. From germline, CDR1 is SGHAT and CDR2 FQNNGV. The CDR3 loop reads CASSSTGGRNYGYTF. In DNA form, the CDR3 reads TGTGCCAGCAGCTCAACAGGGGGGAGGAACTATGGCTACACCTTC.

The V call is TRBV5-6, the J call TRBJ2-7; possibly TRBD2 for D (5 bases). Trimming removed 0 bases at V and 5 bases at J, with 21 bases between. This CDR3 has 17 amino acids. Germline V CDR1 and CDR2: SGHDT, YYEEEE. The CDR3 DNA reads as TGTGCCAGCAGCTTGGGTCCCGGACTTTATCGCCCAAACGAGCAGTACTTC. As protein: CASSLGPGLYRPNEQYF.

As regards this clone: This sample includes further DNA sequences coding for the same CDR3. The gene calls are TRBV6-5 and TRBJ1-1; perhaps TRBD1 as D (5 bases). This CDR3 is built from 13 residues. Per the germline V gene, CDR1 is MNHEY and CDR2 is SVGAGI. Trimming cost V 2 bases and J 2 bases, with 6 bases left between them. The CDR3 DNA sequence: TGTGCCAGCAGTTACAGGGGCAACACTGAAGCTTTCTTT. This codes for CASSYRGNTEAFF.

The chain is built from TRBV6-5 and TRBJ1-1, with a tentative D call TRBD1 (5 bases). The V and J ends lost 6 bases and 8 bases respectively, with 13 bases between them. The germline CDR1 and CDR2 sequences are MNHEY and SVGAGI. There are 12 residues in the CDR3. CDR3 sequence reads: CASSGRGREAFF. CDR3 nucleotide sequence: TGTGCCAGCAGCGGGCGGGGACGCGAAGCTTTCTTT.

CDR3 sequence: CASSPLAGASYNEQFF. Written as DNA, the CDR3 is TGTGCCAGCAGTCCACTAGCGGGAGCGTCCTACAATGAGCAGTTCTTC. The chain carries TRBV6-2 or TRBV6-3 and TRBJ2-1, with 11 positions matching TRBD2. Trimming took 5 bases from V and 1 from J; bases not matched to a gene: 4. Germline V CDR1 and CDR2: MNHEY, SVGEGT. The CDR3 extends over 16 amino acids.

The V and J genes are TRBV13 and TRBJ2-3, with D tentatively TRBD1 (8 bases). The CDR3 runs 15 residues. Germline V gene sequence: CDR1 PRHDT, CDR2 FYEKMQ (reference sequence). Trimming shortened V by 4 bases and J by 3 bases, and 14 bases separated the two germline ends. CDR3 amino acids: CASSSDRGGTDTQYF. The CDR3 DNA reads TGTGCCAGCAGCTCAGACAGGGGAGGGACAGATACGCAGTATTTT.

The chain recombines TRBV2 with TRBJ1-5; 8 nucleotides align to TRBD1. The CDR3 loop spans 12 amino acids. CDR1 and CDR2 (germline): SNHLY, FYNNEI. V dropped 10 bases and J dropped 6; count of bases not matched to a gene: 5. CDR3 region: CATGTGIQPQHF. The CDR3 nucleotides are TGTGCCACCGGGACAGGAATTCAGCCCCAGCATTTT.

The chain couples TRBV7-9 to TRBJ2-1, with 9 bases aligning to TRBD2. The ends lost 5 bases at V and 2 bases at J; junction bases unmatched: 16. CDR1 is SEHNR, CDR2 FQNEAQ, per germline (reference sequence). The CDR3 runs to 19 residues. CDR3 nucleotide sequence: TGTGCCAGCAGCCCCCCGCTTGGGTTTAGCGGGAGAACCTACAATGAGCAGTTCTTC. This sequence encodes CASSPPLGFSGRTYNEQFF.

This clone was seen once. This chain connects TRBV30 to TRBJ1-6, with 8 bases fitting TRBD1. This CDR3 region has 12 residues. Unmatched junction bases numbered 6, after V lost 3 bases and J lost 14 bases. Germline loops: CDR1 GTSNPN, CDR2 SVGIG (reference sequence). The CDR3 coding sequence is TGTGCCTGGAGCTTCACAGGGGGGTCCCTCCACTTT. Translation: CAWSFTGGSLHF.

CDR3 DNA sequence: TGTGCCAGCAGCTTCCGGGACAGCCCTTCCTACGAGCAGTACTTC. It codes for CASSFRDSPSYEQYF. The chain is built from TRBV11-1 and TRBJ2-7; the match to TRBD1 covers 7 bases. The CDR3 is made up of 15 amino acids. Trimming took 3 bases from V and 1 from J; bases not matched to a gene: 6. Germline V gene data show CDR1 as SGHAT and CDR2 as FQDESV (reference sequence).

This rearrangement joins TRBV25-1 to TRBJ2-1, with 9 bases that match TRBD1. Trimming removed 7 bases from V and 9 bases from J; junction bases left unmatched: 13. CDR1 and CDR2 (germline): MGHDK, SYGVNS. CDR3 size: 15 residues. CDR3 sequence: CASTRSWDRATEQFF. CDR3 DNA: TGTGCCAGCACAAGGTCATGGGACAGGGCTACTGAGCAGTTCTTC.

In its sample, this clone was seen once. This chain uses TRBV10-3 with TRBJ1-1; the D gene is possibly TRBD1 (6 bases). Trimming left V 2 bases short and J 4 bases short, with 11 bases between. This CDR3 has 14 residues. CDR1 is ENHRY and CDR2 is SYGVKD in the germline V gene. CDR3 protein: CAISEGGSGTEAFF. DNA for the CDR3: TGTGCCATCAGTGAGGGGGGCTCGGGCACTGAAGCTTTCTTT.

This clone was seen once. The rearrangement uses TRBV5-6 and TRBJ1-2, with D perhaps TRBD1 (5 bases). Trimming pared 2 bases from V and 4 bases from J, leaving 15 bases between. This CDR3 comprises 15 residues. Germline V gene data show CDR1 as SGHDT and CDR2 as YYEEEE. This CDR3 is CASSFDSRAVYGYTF. As DNA, the CDR3 is TGTGCCAGCAGCTTCGACTCCAGGGCCGTCTATGGCTACACCTTC.

This clone was seen just once. The chain recombines TRBV4-2 with TRBJ2-1; 8 nucleotides align to TRBD2. Per the germline V gene, CDR1 is LGHNA and CDR2 is YNFKEQ. Germline trimming cut 4 bases from V and 0 bases from J; bases unmatched to any gene: 8. CDR3 size: 17 residues. The CDR3 loop reads CASSLRSGKSSYNEQFF. For the CDR3, the DNA is TGTGCCAGCAGCCTTCGTAGCGGGAAGAGCTCCTACAATGAGCAGTTCTTC.

The chain uses TRBV7-9 and TRBJ1-1; maybe TRBD1 (6 bases). Between the trimmed V and J ends, which lost 5 bases and 4 bases, there was a span of 11 bases. The CDR3 runs to 13 residues. The germline gives CDR1 SEHNR, CDR2 FQNEAQ (reference sequence). CDR3 nucleotide sequence: TGTGCCAGCAGCCCAGGGGTGGGCACTGAAGCTTTCTTT. It is translated as CASSPGVGTEAFF.